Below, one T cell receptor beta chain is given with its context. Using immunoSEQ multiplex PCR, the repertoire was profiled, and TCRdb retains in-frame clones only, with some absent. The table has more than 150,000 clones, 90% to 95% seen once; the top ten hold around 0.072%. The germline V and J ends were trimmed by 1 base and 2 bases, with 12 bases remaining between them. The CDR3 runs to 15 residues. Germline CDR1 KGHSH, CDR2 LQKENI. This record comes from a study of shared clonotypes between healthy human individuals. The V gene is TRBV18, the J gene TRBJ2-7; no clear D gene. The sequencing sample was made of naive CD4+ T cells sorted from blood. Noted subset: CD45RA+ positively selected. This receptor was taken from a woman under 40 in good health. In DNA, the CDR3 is TGTGCCAGCTCACCACGCGGCACACTCACCTACGAGCAGTACTTC. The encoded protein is CASSPRGTLTYEQYF.